This record concerns one T cell receptor beta chain sequence. The sample is drawn from a study of T cells in Graves' hyperthyroidism and ophthalmopathy. Across the study: It was at initial diagnosis, before any treatment, that peripheral blood was collected.

TCR beta CDR3 region amplification was performed from RNA transcripts. Researchers ran a first-round RT-PCR on the TCR CDR3 using the HTBI primer set. TCRdb processed the multiplex PCR reads anew with MiXCR; each CDR3 protein has one entry. Among approximately 410,000 distinct CDR3 sequences listed, roughly 14% were seen once. Active moderate-to-severe ophthalmopathy, Clinical Activity Score at least 3, NOSPECS at least 4, under 3 months' duration. Uncontrolled infection, other autoimmune disease, pregnancy and lactation each barred patients from inclusion. Clinicians diagnosed patients from clinical symptoms, serum thyroxine and TRAb, thyroid ultrasound and orbital computed tomography. The sequence was collected from a man in his late teens or twenties with Graves' ophthalmopathy. The sample taken for sequencing was blood.

DNA of the CDR3: TGTGCCAGCAGTTTCGAGGGGGCTCGCTACGAGCAGTACTTC. Its protein product is CASSFEGARYEQYF. The chain combines TRBV12-3 or TRBV12-4 with TRBJ2-7; 7 bases line up with TRBD1. The CDR3 spans 14 residues. The V and J ends lost 3 bases and 3 bases, in that order; junction bases with no gene match: 5.